Following are 22 T cell receptor beta chains from one sample sequenced in a study of blood T cell repertoires in COVID-19. Produced via immunoSEQ multiplex PCR; TCRdb's table is partial and in-frame only. The sample carries tens of thousands of clones, around 88% recorded once. Sequencing input: peripheral blood. The receptors here all came from a human donor in a cohort sampled during active COVID-19.

This chain links TRBV10-3 with TRBJ2-5; 10 bases are a match to TRBD1. The CDR3 loop spans 14 amino acids. The germline gives CDR1 ENHRY, CDR2 SYGVKD. Losses at the gene ends were 6 bases for V and 3 bases for J; bases not matched to a gene: 4. The CDR3 DNA is TGTGCCATCAGGGGGGGGACAGGGGAAGAGACCCAGTACTTC. It yields the protein CAIRGGTGEETQYF.

The chain employs TRBV6-5 and TRBJ2-3, with D possibly matching TRBD1 (6 bases). CDR1 and CDR2 from the germline V gene are MNHEY and SVGAGI. The CDR3 has 16 residues. V lost 4 bases, J lost 2 bases, and 16 bases lay in between. The CDR3 DNA is TGTGCCAGCAGTTCGTATCACAGGGTAAACACAGATACGCAGTATTTT. It encodes CASSSYHRVNTDTQYF.

The chain joins TRBV18 to TRBJ1-2; D is unresolved. The CDR3 has 14 amino acids. Germline V gene lookup returns CDR1 KGHSH and CDR2 LQKENI. With 0 bases removed from V and 8 bases from J, the gap between germline ends came to 13 bases. CDR3 amino acids: CASSPPGAERGYTF. The DNA for the CDR3 is TGTGCCAGCTCACCACCGGGCGCAGAGCGGGGCTACACCTTC.

The rearrangement links TRBV15 to TRBJ2-1; D might be TRBD2 (7 bases). The V and J ends lost 2 bases and 0 bases respectively, with 14 bases between them. From germline, CDR1 is LNHNV and CDR2 YYDKDF (reference sequence). The CDR3 extends over 17 amino acids. The DNA for the CDR3 is TGTGCCACCAGCAGAACCCCGGGGGGCCCCTCCTACAATGAGCAGTTCTTC. The encoded protein is CATSRTPGGPSYNEQFF.

The chain uses TRBV4-1 and TRBJ1-4, with TRBD1 as a possible D gene (6 bases). V lost 1 base and J 7 bases, leaving 13 bases between the germline ends. The CDR3 is 15 amino acids. Per the germline V gene, CDR1 is MGHRA and CDR2 is YSYEKL. In nucleotides, the CDR3 is TGCGCCAGCAGCCAAGCGGCGAGGGGGTTTGAAAAACTGTTTTTT. Its translation is CASSQAARGFEKLFF.

The chain carries TRBV2 and TRBJ2-7, with a weak D call TRBD2 (6 bases). The germline CDR1 and CDR2 sequences are SNHLY and FYNNEI. The CDR3 sequence is 13 residues long. Trimming took off 6 bases at V and 12 bases at J, with 21 bases between the two ends. DNA for the CDR3: TGTGCCAGCAGCCGAATTAGGTTGGAGGGGCTGTACTTC. Protein sequence: CASSRIRLEGLYF. The entire variable domain, with the rest obtained from reference TRBV2 and TRBJ2-7, is as follows: EPEVTQTPSHQVTQMGQEVILRCVPISNHLYFYWYRQILGQKVEFLVSFYNNEISEKSEIFDDQFSVERPDGSNFTLKIRSTKLEDSAMYFCASSRIRLEGLYFGPGTRLTVT.

This clone was seen many times. The CDR3 sequence is CASMATVGAGKLFF. CDR3 sequence (DNA): TGTGCCAGTATGGCGACAGTTGGGGCAGGAAAACTGTTTTTT. The rearrangement joins TRBV19 to TRBJ1-4, with a possible D match to TRBD1 (5 bases). The CDR3 is 14 residues long. In germline, CDR1 is LNHDA, CDR2 SQIVND (reference sequence). The V end was cut by 7 bases, the J end by 10 bases, with 19 bases between.

This clone has a single count. The chain carries TRBV6-5 and TRBJ1-2; D not resolved. The CDR3 sequence is 14 residues long. CDR1 and CDR2 (germline): MNHEY, SVGAGI. The V gene lost 9 bases and the J gene lost 8 bases, with 22 bases spanning the gap. The CDR3 spells CARGNGSGLRGYTF. As DNA, the CDR3 is TGTGCCAGGGGGAACGGGAGCGGGTTACGAGGCTACACCTTC.

The chain links TRBV27 to TRBJ1-3; maybe TRBD1 (5 bases). CDR3 length: 15 amino acids. From germline, CDR1 is MNHEY and CDR2 SMNVEV (reference sequence). The V end was cut by 6 bases, the J end by 7 bases, with 19 bases between. In DNA form, the CDR3 reads TGTGCCAGCAGCCCAAGTTCGACAGTGAGGAACACCATATATTTT. Its protein is CASSPSSTVRNTIYF.

V and J are TRBV2 and TRBJ2-1, with 11 positions matching TRBD2. Germline V gene lookup returns CDR1 SNHLY and CDR2 FYNNEI. V shed 5 bases and J 9 bases; nucleotides not matched to a gene: 9. The CDR3 is 15 amino acids. The CDR3 reads CASSTTSGVWGEQFF. The CDR3 nucleotides read TGTGCCAGCAGTACGACTAGCGGGGTTTGGGGTGAGCAGTTCTTC.

The chain couples TRBV18 to TRBJ2-7; TRBD1 is a possible D gene (6 bases). V was shortened by 4 bases and J by 2 bases, with 21 bases between the two germline ends. The CDR3 length is 17 residues. Germline CDR1 KGHSH, CDR2 LQKENI. CDR3 nucleotides: TGTGCCAGCTCACGGGCAACAGGGTCCTCCATACCCTACGAGCAGTACTTC. It specifies CASSRATGSSIPYEQYF.

The chain uses TRBV3-1 (or the pseudogene TRBV3-2) and TRBJ1-3, with 7 positions matching TRBD1. This CDR3 has 16 residues. Trimming at V came to 5 bases and at J to 1 base, leaving 8 bases not matched to a gene. Germline V gene data show CDR1 as LGHDT and CDR2 as YNNKEL (reference sequence). CDR3 residues: CASSYLQGSSGNTIYF. The CDR3 nucleotides read TGTGCCAGCAGCTACCTACAGGGGAGTTCTGGAAACACCATATATTTT.

The V call is TRBV18, the J call TRBJ1-1; a possible D gene is TRBD1 (5 bases). CDR1 is KGHSH, CDR2 LQKENI, per germline. The germline V and J ends were trimmed by 1 base and 3 bases, with 15 bases remaining between them. This CDR3 region has 16 residues. The chain's CDR3 is CASSPRSRRADTEAFF. CDR3 DNA: TGTGCCAGCTCACCACGTTCTCGCAGGGCGGACACTGAAGCTTTCTTT.

The chain uses TRBV18 and TRBJ1-1, with a possible D match to TRBD1 (6 bases). The germline gives CDR1 KGHSH, CDR2 LQKENI. This CDR3 has 15 amino acids. V was trimmed by 2 bases and J by 8 bases, leaving 18 bases between them. For the CDR3, the DNA is TGTGCCAGCTCACCAAGGCAGGCAGGGGAAGCCGAAGCTTTCTTT. As protein: CASSPRQAGEAEAFF.

The genes are TRBV14 and TRBJ2-1; D uncertain. This CDR3 has 14 amino acids. V lost 1 base and J 5 bases, leaving 9 bases between the germline ends. CDR1 is SGHDN, CDR2 FVKESK, per germline. For the CDR3, the DNA is TGTGCCAGCAGCCAAGGAAACAGACACAATGAGCAGTTCTTC. Its protein is CASSQGNRHNEQFF.

The chain recombines TRBV6-1 with TRBJ1-6; 8 positions agree with TRBD1. CDR1 is MNHNS and CDR2 is SASEGT in the germline V gene. The V and J ends lost 2 bases and 6 bases, in that order; junction bases with no gene match: 3. CDR3 length: 15 residues. Here the CDR3 DNA reads TGTGCCAGCAGTGAACCCGACAGGGGTAATTCACCCCTCCACTTT. Its protein product is CASSEPDRGNSPLHF.

The chain joins TRBV12-3 or TRBV12-4 to TRBJ1-6; D call uncertain. The CDR3 sequence is 13 residues long. V dropped 5 bases and J dropped 10 bases, with 12 bases sitting between them. CDR3: CASSTQTGSPLHF. The CDR3 DNA follows: TGTGCCAGCAGTACCCAAACGGGGTCACCCCTCCACTTT.

J is TRBJ2-3 and V is TRBV5-4, with TRBD1 as a possible D gene (6 bases). The CDR3 runs to 14 residues. The ends were cut back, 2 bases at V and 7 bases at J, with 14 bases in the middle. The germline gives CDR1 SGHNT, CDR2 YYREEE (reference sequence). The CDR3 loop is CASSFGGGQNTQYF. Here the CDR3 DNA reads TGTGCCAGCAGCTTTGGGGGCGGGCAGAATACGCAGTATTTT.

The gene calls are TRBV19 and TRBJ1-2, with a possible D match to TRBD1 (6 bases). CDR1 and CDR2 (germline): LNHDA, SQIVND (reference sequence). V lost 7 bases to trimming and J lost 2 bases, with 11 bases between them. The CDR3 consists of 13 residues. The CDR3: CASIGQNNYGYTF. CDR3 sequence (DNA): TGTGCCAGTATCGGACAGAACAACTATGGCTACACCTTC. Supplemented by reference TRBV19 and TRBJ1-2, the full variable domain reads DGGITQSPKYLFRKEGQNVTLSCEQNLNHDAMYWYRQDPGQGLRLIYYSQIVNDFQKGDIAEGYSVSREKKESFPLTVTSAQKNPTAFYLCASIGQNNYGYTFGSGTRLTVV.

The chain is built from TRBV19 and TRBJ2-7; 8 bases align to TRBD1. The CDR3 spans 15 residues. The J segment lost 4 bases and the V segment lost 3 bases, leaving 8 bases of the junction unmatched. Germline CDR1 and CDR2: LNHDA and SQIVND (reference sequence). The CDR3 DNA is TGTGCCAGTAGTATCCAACCAGGGGGCCCTTACGAGCAGTACTTC. This sequence encodes CASSIQPGGPYEQYF.

This clone was recorded a few times. The V and J genes are TRBV11-3 and TRBJ2-3, with 8 bases matching TRBD2. V was clipped by 7 bases and J by 2 bases; unmatched bases: 5. Germline loops: CDR1 SGHNT, CDR2 YENEEA. The CDR3 spans 14 residues. CDR3 coding DNA: TGTGCCAGCAAACTAGCGGAATACACAGATACGCAGTATTTT. This codes for CASKLAEYTDTQYF.

The chain has TRBV15 and TRBJ2-1; TRBD1 aligns across 7 bases. The trim removed 0 bases at V and 4 bases at J, leaving 9 bases unmatched. There are 17 residues in the CDR3. From germline, CDR1 is LNHNV and CDR2 YYDKDF (reference sequence). The CDR3 sequence is CATSRDGLGQVYNEQFF. The CDR3 nucleotides read TGTGCCACCAGCAGAGATGGCCTAGGACAGGTATACAATGAGCAGTTCTTC.